One T cell receptor (beta chain) is described in this entry. Its antigen is still unknown. This record comes from a study of T cell responses to AZD1222 COVID-19 vaccine. Assay used: immunoSEQ multiplex PCR; TCRdb lists only in-frame clones, some missing. The sample yields 120,000 or so clones, about 90% seen once. Study results and limitations: Reportedly, nearly half of unique spike TCRs recognized epitopes outside B.1.351/B.1.1.7 mutations.

The length of the CDR3 is 12 residues. Germline-derived CDR1 and CDR2 are SGHAT and FQNNGV. Trimming removed 6 bases from V and 3 bases from J, with 7 bases in between. The rearrangement joins TRBV11-2 to TRBJ2-3; D is unclear. Material: peripheral blood, obtained on day 0 of MenACWY control vaccination. This clonotype was obtained from an adult in good health. This chain's CDR3 is CASRPPTDTQYF. CDR3 bases: TGTGCCAGCAGACCTCCGACAGATACGCAGTATTTT.